The T cell receptor beta chain under discussion was sequenced for a study of blood T cell repertoires in COVID-19. The overall study: The United States, Italy and Spain provided the acute and convalescent COVID-19 samples. From T cells, B-cell-depleted T cells, or PBMCs came the material, which was cDNA or gDNA.

Per the study methods: It was from reference gene primer amplification that nucleated cell counts were estimated. The method was immunoSEQ multiplex PCR; TCRdb's version includes in-frame clones alone and lacks a portion of them. V and J calls and clone size follow that table, whereas D and trimming were derived from the DNA. Here the sample spans some 41,000 clones, approximately 82% being singletons. This clone was observed a single time. CDR1 and CDR2 from the germline V gene are SNHLY and FYNNEI. The J segment lost 0 bases and the V segment lost 6 bases, leaving 5 bases of the junction unmatched. The length of the CDR3 is 16 residues.

The chain recombines TRBV2 with TRBJ2-3; 11 bases align to TRBD2. The sequenced material came from peripheral blood. The sequence derives from a woman older than 75 with active or convalescent COVID-19. The CDR3 coding sequence is TGTGCCAGCAGACGACGGACTAGCGGGAGCACAGATACGCAGTATTTT. Protein sequence: CASRRRTSGSTDTQYF.